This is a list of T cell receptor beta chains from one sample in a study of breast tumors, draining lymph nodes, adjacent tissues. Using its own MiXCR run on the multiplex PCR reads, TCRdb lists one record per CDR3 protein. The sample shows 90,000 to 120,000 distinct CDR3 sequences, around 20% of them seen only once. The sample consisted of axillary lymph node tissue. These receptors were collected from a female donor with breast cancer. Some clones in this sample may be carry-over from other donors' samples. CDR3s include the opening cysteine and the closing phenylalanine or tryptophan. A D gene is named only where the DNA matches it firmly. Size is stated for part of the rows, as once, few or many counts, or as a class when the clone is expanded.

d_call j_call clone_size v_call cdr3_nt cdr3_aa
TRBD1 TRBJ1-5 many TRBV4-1 TGCGCCAGCAGCCCCAAAGGGACAGAGAATCAGCCCCAGCATTTT CASSPKGTENQPQHF
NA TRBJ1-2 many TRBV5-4 TGTGCCAGCAGCCCGGCGGCCCCCAGTGGCTACACCTTC CASSPAAPSGYTF
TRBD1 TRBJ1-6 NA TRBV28 TGTGCCAGCAGAACCCCCGGGACAGGGGTAAATTCACCCCTCCACTTT CASRTPGTGVNSPLHF
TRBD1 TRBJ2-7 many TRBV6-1 TGTGCCTTGGGACAGGGGGCAAACTACGAGCAGTACTTC CALGQGANYEQYF
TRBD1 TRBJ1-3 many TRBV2 TGTGCCAGTGGGACAGCTACTCTCAACACCATATATTTT CASGTATLNTIYF
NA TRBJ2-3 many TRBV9 TGTGCCAGCAGCTCCATGACTAGGGGAATGGATACGCAGTATTTT CASSSMTRGMDTQYF
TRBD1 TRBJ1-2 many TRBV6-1 TGTGCCAGCAGCACAGGGGGCTATGGCTACACCTTC CASSTGGYGYTF
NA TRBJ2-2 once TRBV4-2 TGTGCCAGCAGCCAAGAGTTCGTCGCGAACACCGCGGAGCTGTTTTTT CASSQEFVANTAELFF
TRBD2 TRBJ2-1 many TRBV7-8 TGTGCCAGCAGGGCTAGCGGGAGCATACAATACAATGAGCAGTTCTTC CASRASGSIQYNEQFF
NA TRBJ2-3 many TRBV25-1 TGTGCCAGCAGTGAATTGGTAGAGGCCACAGATACGCAGTATTTT CASSELVEATDTQYF
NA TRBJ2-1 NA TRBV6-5 TGTGCCAGCACCTATGGGTCGGGGTTCTATGAGCAGTTCTTC CASTYGSGFYEQFF
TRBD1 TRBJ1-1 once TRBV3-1 TGTGCCAGCAGCCAAAGACAGGGCACTGAAGCTTTCTTT CASSQRQGTEAFF
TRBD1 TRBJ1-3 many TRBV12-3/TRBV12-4 TGTGCCAGCAGTGGCTGGGGGACAGTCGCCTCTGGAAACACCATATATTTT CASSGWGTVASGNTIYF
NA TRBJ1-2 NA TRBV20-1 TGCAGTGCTATACATGGGGCAGTAGGCTACACCTTC CSAIHGAVGYTF
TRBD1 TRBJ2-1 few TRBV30 TGTGCCTGGAGTCCGGGACAGGCAAACAATGAGCAGTTCTTC CAWSPGQANNEQFF
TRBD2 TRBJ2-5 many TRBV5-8 TGTGCCAGCAGCTTGGGTCTAGCGGGAGCACAGACCCAGTACTTC CASSLGLAGAQTQYF
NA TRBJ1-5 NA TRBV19 TGTGCCAGTAGCAAAACCGGACAGAGGGGCAATCAGCCCCAGCATTTT CASSKTGQRGNQPQHF
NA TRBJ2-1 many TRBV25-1 TGTGCCAGCAGCGATGGGATACTAGCAGATATAAACAATGAGCAGTTCTTC CASSDGILADINNEQFF
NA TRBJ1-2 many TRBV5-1 TGCGCCAGCAGCCCAATACAGGGCGCTATGGGCTACACCTTC CASSPIQGAMGYTF
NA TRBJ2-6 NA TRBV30 TGTGCCTGGAGTGTACTGGGATCTGGGGCCAACGTCCTGACTTTC CAWSVLGSGANVLTF
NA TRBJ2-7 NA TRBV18 TGTGCCAGCTCACCAAACAGGGCCGACGAGCGGTACTTC CASSPNRADERYF
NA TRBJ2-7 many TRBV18 TGTGCCAGCGCGACTGGACAACTCTACGAGCAATACTTC CASATGQLYEQYF
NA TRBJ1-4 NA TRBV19 TGTGCCAGTAGCAACGGCGGATATAATGAAAAACTGTTTTTT CASSNGGYNEKLFF
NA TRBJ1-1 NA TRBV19 TGTGCCAGTATGGCGGGGAACACTGAAGCTTTCTTT CASMAGNTEAFF
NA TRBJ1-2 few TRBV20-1 TGCAGTGCTAGAGTAAATACAGGGATTACTGGCTACACCTTC CSARVNTGITGYTF
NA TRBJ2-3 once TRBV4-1 TGCGCCAGCAGCCAAGTGTATCCACAAACTAGCACAGATACGCAGTATTTT CASSQVYPQTSTDTQYF
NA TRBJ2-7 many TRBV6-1 TGTGCCAGCAACGGCTACGAGCAGTACTTC CASNGYEQYF
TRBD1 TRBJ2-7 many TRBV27 TGTGCCAGCAGTGTCGGACAGGGGTTGGTCGAGCAGTACTTC CASSVGQGLVEQYF
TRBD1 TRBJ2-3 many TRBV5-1 TGCGCCAGCAGCTTGGAGACAGGGACAGATACGCAGTATTTT CASSLETGTDTQYF
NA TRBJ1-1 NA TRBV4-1 TGCGCCAGCATCCCACGCCGCGGTGAAATGAACACTGAAGCTTTCTTT CASIPRRGEMNTEAFF
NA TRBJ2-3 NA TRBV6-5 TGTGCCAGCAGTTACTCGGGCTTTGGCACAGATACGCAGTATTTT CASSYSGFGTDTQYF
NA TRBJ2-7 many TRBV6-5 TGTGCCAGCAGTTACTCGAAGGCAGGGGGACTCGAGCAGTACTTC CASSYSKAGGLEQYF
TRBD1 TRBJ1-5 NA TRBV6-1 TGTGCCAGCAGCCGACAGGGTTATACCCTTTATAGCAATCAGCCCCAGCATTTT CASSRQGYTLYSNQPQHF
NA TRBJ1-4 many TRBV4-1 TGCGCCAGCAGCCAAGCCCCGGTTGGCGGAAATGAAAAACTGTTTTTT CASSQAPVGGNEKLFF
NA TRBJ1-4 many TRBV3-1 TGTGCCAGCAGCTACAGCACTAATGAAAAACTGTTTTTT CASSYSTNEKLFF
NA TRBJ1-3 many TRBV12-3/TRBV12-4 TGTGCCAGCATCCTCTTCGGCACCATATATTTT CASILFGTIYF
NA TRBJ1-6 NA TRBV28 TGTGCCAGCAGTCCGCCCCAACACCGTCCACCCCTCCACTTT CASSPPQHRPPLHF
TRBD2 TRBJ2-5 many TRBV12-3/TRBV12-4 TGTGCCAGCAGAAACTCGACTAGCGGAGAGACCCAGTACTTC CASRNSTSGETQYF
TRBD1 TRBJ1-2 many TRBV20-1 TGCAGTGCAACTATCAGGGGGCCCTATGGCTACACCTTC CSATIRGPYGYTF
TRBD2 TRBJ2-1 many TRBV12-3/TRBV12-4 TGTGCCAGCAGTCTATTAGCGGGGAGGGGTTACAATGAGCAGTTCTTC CASSLLAGRGYNEQFF
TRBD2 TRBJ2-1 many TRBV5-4 TGTGCCAGCAGCTTCTACTCTAGCGGTAATGAGCAGTTCTTC CASSFYSSGNEQFF
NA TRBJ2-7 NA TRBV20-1 TGCAGTGCCCTCGGGATTTACGAGCAGTACTTC CSALGIYEQYF
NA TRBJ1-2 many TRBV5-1 TGCGCCAGCAGCTTGCAGCGGTCGGGGGCGTTGACTGGCTACACCTTC CASSLQRSGALTGYTF
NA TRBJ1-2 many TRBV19 TGTGCCAGTGGTACAGGGAGTTTGGGCTACACCTTC CASGTGSLGYTF
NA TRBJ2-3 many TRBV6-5 TGTGCCAGCAGTTACTCGAGACCCCCAGTAGATACGCAGTATTTT CASSYSRPPVDTQYF
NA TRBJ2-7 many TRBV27 TGTGCCAGCAGTTTCGGGACAAACTACGAGCAGTACTTC CASSFGTNYEQYF
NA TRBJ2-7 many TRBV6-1 TGTGCCAGCACCTGGACTAACTACGAGCAGTACTTC CASTWTNYEQYF
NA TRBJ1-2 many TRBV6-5 TGTGCCAGCAGGGGTTTTCAGACCAACTATGGCTACACCTTC CASRGFQTNYGYTF
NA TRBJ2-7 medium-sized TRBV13 TGTGCCAGCAGCTCAGGCTACGAGCAGTACTTC CASSSGYEQYF
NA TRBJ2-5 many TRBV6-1 TGTGCCAGCAGTTATTCCCCCGGGACAATGTACCAAGAGACCCAGTACTTC CASSYSPGTMYQETQYF